This TCR beta chain was sequenced for a study of blood T cell repertoires in COVID-19. V was shortened by 1 base and J by 2 bases, with 17 bases between the two germline ends. Germline CDR1 and CDR2: MGHRA and YSYEKL. CDR3 length: 17 amino acids. Sequencing was performed with immunoSEQ multiplex PCR; in TCRdb, only in-frame clones are kept and a portion is missing. The data contain about 310,000 clones, about 91% of them singletons. V gene TRBV4-1 combines with J gene TRBJ1-2; tentatively, D is TRBD1 (6 bases). Sequenced input: PBMCs or T cells enriched from blood (not recorded which). The TCR originated in a woman in her late teens or twenties who had recovered from COVID-19. In DNA form, the CDR3 reads TGCGCCAGCAGCCAAGGTATGGCAGGGGTCGGCAACTATGGCTACACCTTC. Amino acid sequence: CASSQGMAGVGNYGYTF.